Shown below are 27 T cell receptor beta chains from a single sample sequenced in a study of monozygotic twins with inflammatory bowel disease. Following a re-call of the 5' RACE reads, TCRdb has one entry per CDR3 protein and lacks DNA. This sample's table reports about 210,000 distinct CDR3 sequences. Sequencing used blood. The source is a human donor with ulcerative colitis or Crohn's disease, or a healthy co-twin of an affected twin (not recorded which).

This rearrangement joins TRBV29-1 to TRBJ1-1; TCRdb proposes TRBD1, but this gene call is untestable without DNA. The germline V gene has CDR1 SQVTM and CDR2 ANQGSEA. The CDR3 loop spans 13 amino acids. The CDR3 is CSGGGGRNTEAFF. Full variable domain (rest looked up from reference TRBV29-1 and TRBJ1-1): SAVISQKPSRDICQRGTSLTIQCQVDSQVTMMFWYRQQPGQSLTLIATANQGSEATYESGFVIDKFPISRPNLTFSTLTVSNMSPEDSSIYLCSGGGGRNTEAFFGQGTRLTVV.

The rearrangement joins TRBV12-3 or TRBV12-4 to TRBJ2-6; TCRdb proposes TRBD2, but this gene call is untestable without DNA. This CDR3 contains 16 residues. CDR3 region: CASSPLGISGANVLTF.

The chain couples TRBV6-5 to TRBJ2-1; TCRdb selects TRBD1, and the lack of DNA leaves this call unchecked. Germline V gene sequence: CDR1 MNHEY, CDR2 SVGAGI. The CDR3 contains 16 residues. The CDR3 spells CASSSDGQGKTYEQFF.

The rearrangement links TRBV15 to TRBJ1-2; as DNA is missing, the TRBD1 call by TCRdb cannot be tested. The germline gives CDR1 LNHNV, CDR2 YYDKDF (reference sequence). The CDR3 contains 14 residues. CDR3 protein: CATSRGTENYGYTF. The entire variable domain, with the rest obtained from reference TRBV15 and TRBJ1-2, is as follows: DAMVIQNPRYQVTQFGKPVTLSCSQTLNHNVMYWYQQKSSQAPKLLFHYYDKDFNNEADTPDNFQSRRPNTSFCFLDIRSPGLGDTAMYLCATSRGTENYGYTFGSGTRLTVV.

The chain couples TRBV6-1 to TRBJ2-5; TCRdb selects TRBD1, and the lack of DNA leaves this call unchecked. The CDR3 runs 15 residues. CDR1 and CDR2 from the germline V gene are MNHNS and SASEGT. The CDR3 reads CASRGTGMSGETQYF.

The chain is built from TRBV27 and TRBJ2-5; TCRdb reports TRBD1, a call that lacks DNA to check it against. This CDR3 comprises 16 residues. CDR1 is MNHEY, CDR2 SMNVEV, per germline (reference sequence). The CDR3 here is CASSPNREPSQETQYF.

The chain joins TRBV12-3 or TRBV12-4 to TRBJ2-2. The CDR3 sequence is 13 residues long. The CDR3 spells CASSFDPNGELFF.

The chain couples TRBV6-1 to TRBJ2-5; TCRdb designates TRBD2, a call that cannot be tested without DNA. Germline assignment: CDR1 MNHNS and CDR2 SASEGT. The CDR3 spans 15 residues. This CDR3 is CASSPPTQLGETQYF.

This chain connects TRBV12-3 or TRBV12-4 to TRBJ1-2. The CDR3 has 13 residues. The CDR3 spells CASSLAALNGYTF.

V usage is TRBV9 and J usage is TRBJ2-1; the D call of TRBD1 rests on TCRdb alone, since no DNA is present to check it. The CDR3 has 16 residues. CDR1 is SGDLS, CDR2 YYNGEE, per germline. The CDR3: CASSAWAGRGHNEQFF.

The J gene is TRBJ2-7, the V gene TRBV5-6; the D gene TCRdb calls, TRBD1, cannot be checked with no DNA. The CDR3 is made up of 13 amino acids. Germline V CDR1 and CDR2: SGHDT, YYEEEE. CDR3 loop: CASSLGTEYEQYF.

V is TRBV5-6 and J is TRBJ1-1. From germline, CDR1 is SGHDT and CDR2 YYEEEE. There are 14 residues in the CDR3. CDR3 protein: CASSPLGELTEAFF.

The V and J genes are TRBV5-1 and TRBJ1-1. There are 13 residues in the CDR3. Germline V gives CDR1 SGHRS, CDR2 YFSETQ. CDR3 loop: CASRFELNTEAFF.

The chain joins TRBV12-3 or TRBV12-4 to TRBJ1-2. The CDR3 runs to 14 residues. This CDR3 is CASSLRERSGGYTF.

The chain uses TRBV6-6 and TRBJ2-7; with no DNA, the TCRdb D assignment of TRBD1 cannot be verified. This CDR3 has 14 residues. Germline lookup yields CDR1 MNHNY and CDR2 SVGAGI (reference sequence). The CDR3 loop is CASSYVGQGYEQYF.

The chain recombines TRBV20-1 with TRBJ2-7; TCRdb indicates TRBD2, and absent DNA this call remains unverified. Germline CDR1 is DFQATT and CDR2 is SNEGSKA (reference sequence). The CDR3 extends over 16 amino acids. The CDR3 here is CSARRTSGGASHEQYF.

Here the CDR3 reads CASSFGGRQTEAFF. The chain employs TRBV5-4 and TRBJ1-1. The CDR3 has 14 amino acids. Looked up from germline, CDR1 is SGHNT and CDR2 is YYREEE (reference sequence).

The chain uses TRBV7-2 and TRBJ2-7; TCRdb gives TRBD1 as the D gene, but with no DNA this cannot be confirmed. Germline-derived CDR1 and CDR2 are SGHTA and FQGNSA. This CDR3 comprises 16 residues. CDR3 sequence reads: CASSQPLTGGGYEQYF.

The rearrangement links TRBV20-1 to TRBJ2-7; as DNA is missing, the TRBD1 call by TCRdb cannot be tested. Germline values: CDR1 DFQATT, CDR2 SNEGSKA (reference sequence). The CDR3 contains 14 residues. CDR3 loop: CSASSPGDSYEQYF.

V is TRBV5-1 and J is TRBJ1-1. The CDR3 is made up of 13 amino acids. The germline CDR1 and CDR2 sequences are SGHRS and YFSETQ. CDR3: CASSLRGGTEAFF.

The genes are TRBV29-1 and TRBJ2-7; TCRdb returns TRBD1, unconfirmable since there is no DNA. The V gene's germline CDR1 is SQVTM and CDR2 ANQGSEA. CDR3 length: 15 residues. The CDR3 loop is CSAAVPGQGAGEQYF.

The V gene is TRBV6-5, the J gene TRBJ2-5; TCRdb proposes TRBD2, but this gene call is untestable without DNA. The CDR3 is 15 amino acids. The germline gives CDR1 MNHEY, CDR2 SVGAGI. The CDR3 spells CASSYSTGPRETQYF.

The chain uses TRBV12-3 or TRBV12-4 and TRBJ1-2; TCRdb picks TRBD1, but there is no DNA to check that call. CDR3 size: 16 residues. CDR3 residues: CASSLGGIMGENGYTF.

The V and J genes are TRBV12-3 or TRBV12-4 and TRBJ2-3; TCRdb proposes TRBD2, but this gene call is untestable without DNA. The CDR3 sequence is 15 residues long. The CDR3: CASTSVEGSADTQYF.

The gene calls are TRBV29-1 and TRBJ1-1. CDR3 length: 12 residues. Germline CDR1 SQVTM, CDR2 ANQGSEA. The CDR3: CSVDSLNTEAFF.

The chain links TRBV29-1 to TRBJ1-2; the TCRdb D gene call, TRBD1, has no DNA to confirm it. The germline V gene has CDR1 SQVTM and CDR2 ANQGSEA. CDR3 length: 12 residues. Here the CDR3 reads CSVRRGRLYYTF.

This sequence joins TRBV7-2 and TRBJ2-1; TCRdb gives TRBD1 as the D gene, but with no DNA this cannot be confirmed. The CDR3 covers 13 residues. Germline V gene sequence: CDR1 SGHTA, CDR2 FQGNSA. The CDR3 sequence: CASSYRPPGEQFF.